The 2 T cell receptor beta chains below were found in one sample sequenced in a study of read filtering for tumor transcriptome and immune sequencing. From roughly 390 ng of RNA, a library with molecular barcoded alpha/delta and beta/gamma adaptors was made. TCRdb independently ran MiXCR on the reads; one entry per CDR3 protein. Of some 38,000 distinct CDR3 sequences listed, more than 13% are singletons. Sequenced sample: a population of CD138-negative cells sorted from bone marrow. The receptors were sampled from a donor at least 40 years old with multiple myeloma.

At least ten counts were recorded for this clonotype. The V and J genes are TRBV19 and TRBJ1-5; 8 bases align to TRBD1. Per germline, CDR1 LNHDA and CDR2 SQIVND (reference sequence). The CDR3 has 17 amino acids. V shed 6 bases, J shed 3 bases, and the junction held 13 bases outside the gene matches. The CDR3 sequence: CASRAPFQGAVNQPQHF. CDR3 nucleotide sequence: TGTGCCAGTAGGGCTCCCTTTCAGGGGGCGGTCAATCAGCCCCAGCATTTT. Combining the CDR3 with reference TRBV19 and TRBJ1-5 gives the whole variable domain DGGITQSPKYLFRKEGQNVTLSCEQNLNHDAMYWYRQDPGQGLRLIYYSQIVNDFQKGDIAEGYSVSREKKESFPLTVTSAQKNPTAFYLCASRAPFQGAVNQPQHFGDGTRLSIL.

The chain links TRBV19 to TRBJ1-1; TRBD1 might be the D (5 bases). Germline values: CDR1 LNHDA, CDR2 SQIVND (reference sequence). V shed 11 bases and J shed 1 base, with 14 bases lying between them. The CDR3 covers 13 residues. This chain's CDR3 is CASYPGPNTEAFF. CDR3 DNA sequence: TGTGCCTCCTACCCAGGGCCGAACACTGAAGCTTTCTTT.